The 15 T cell receptor beta chains below come from one sample, sequenced in a study of blood T cell repertoires in COVID-19. TCRdb's copy holds only in-frame clones and misses some; the assay was immunoSEQ multiplex PCR. The table has 55,000 to 65,000 clones, roughly 90% seen once. Sequencing was carried out using peripheral blood. These receptors were obtained from a human donor with acute or convalescent COVID-19. The donor label of this sample is uncertain.

The V and J genes are TRBV6-1 and TRBJ2-5; D might be TRBD2 (6 bases). The germline V gene has CDR1 MNHNS and CDR2 SASEGT. The CDR3 covers 17 residues. The V end lost 0 bases, the J end lost 1 base, and 15 bases lay between the germline ends. The DNA for the CDR3 is TGTGCCAGCAGTGAAGCGACAGCGGGTATTATCCAAGAGACCCAGTACTTC. It specifies CASSEATAGIIQETQYF.

The rearrangement uses TRBV7-6 and TRBJ1-3; D remains unclear. The CDR3 consists of 13 residues. From germline, CDR1 is SGHVS and CDR2 FNYEAQ. Between the trimmed V and J ends, which lost 1 base and 4 bases, there was a span of 5 bases. The CDR3 DNA reads as TGTGCCAGCAGCTTAGACCGGGGAAACACCATATATTTT. Translating it yields CASSLDRGNTIYF. Combining the CDR3 with reference TRBV7-6 and TRBJ1-3 gives the whole variable domain GAGVSQSPRYKVTKRGQDVALRCDPISGHVSLYWYRQALGQGPEFLTYFNYEAQQDKSGLPNDRFSAERPEGSISTLTIQRTEQRDSAMYRCASSLDRGNTIYFGEGSWLTVV.

The J gene is TRBJ1-2, the V gene TRBV5-1; no clear D gene. This CDR3 spans 14 amino acids. V dropped 3 bases and J dropped 0 bases, with 9 bases sitting between them. Germline V gene sequence: CDR1 SGHRS, CDR2 YFSETQ. The CDR3 here is CASSSGAANYGYTF. CDR3 coding DNA: TGCGCCAGCAGCTCGGGTGCCGCTAACTATGGCTACACCTTC.

The CDR3 protein is CAWNRASNQPQHF. DNA for the CDR3: TGTGCCTGGAACAGGGCGAGCAATCAGCCCCAGCATTTT. V and J are TRBV30 and TRBJ1-5; D is perhaps TRBD1 (6 bases). Trimming removed 4 bases at V and 1 base at J, with 8 bases between. CDR3 size: 13 residues. Germline V gene data show CDR1 as GTSNPN and CDR2 as SVGIG (reference sequence). Filled out from reference TRBV30 and TRBJ1-5, the complete variable domain reads SQTIHQWPATLVQPVGSPLSLECTVEGTSNPNLYWYRQAAGRGLQLLFYSVGIGQISSEVPQNLSASRPQDRQFILSSKKLLLSDSGFYLCAWNRASNQPQHFGDGTRLSIL.

This chain uses TRBV27 with TRBJ1-6; 7 bases line up with TRBD1. CDR1 is MNHEY, CDR2 SMNVEV, per germline (reference sequence). The trim removed 3 bases at V and 9 bases at J, leaving 5 bases unmatched. This CDR3 has 14 amino acids. CDR3 loop: CASSLTGKSSPLHF. DNA of the CDR3: TGTGCCAGCAGTTTGACAGGGAAGAGTTCACCCCTCCACTTT.

In DNA, the CDR3 is TGTGCCAGCAGCTTAGTCCTCGGGATCAGCACAGATACGCAGTATTTT. This gives the protein CASSLVLGISTDTQYF. The V gene is TRBV7-2, the J gene TRBJ2-3, with D maybe TRBD2 (5 bases). The CDR3 is 16 amino acids. V shed 1 base and J shed 0 bases, with 11 bases lying between them. Germline CDR1 and CDR2: SGHTA and FQGNSA.

The genes are TRBV19 and TRBJ2-1, with D maybe TRBD2 (7 bases). The germline V gene encodes CDR1 LNHDA and CDR2 SQIVND (reference sequence). Deletions cut 6 bases from V and 2 bases from J, with 17 bases between. The CDR3 is 16 residues long. The CDR3 protein is CASSQLGGRPYNEQFF. The CDR3 nucleotides read TGTGCCAGTAGCCAACTCGGGGGGCGCCCCTACAATGAGCAGTTCTTC.

There are a few counts of this clone. The same CDR3 is also encoded by other DNA sequences in this sample. V and J are TRBV24-1 and TRBJ1-5; D is ambiguous. Trimming stripped 4 bases from V and 6 bases from J, with 6 bases between. The CDR3 is made up of 12 amino acids. The V gene's germline CDR1 is KGHDR and CDR2 SFDVKD. The CDR3 DNA follows: TGTGCCACCAGTGACGGAGGTCAGCCCCAGCATTTT. Protein sequence: CATSDGGQPQHF.

The V call is TRBV29-1, the J call TRBJ2-3; D might be TRBD2 (6 bases). Germline values: CDR1 SQVTM, CDR2 ANQGSEA. The ends were cut back, 4 bases at V and 0 bases at J, with 11 bases in the middle. This CDR3 spans 14 amino acids. The DNA for the CDR3 is TGCAGCGTTGTCTGGCGGGGTAGCACAGATACGCAGTATTTT. Amino acid sequence: CSVVWRGSTDTQYF.

This chain links TRBV7-9 with TRBJ1-2; no reliable D call. Germline V gene lookup returns CDR1 SEHNR and CDR2 FQNEAQ (reference sequence). V lost 6 bases and J 4 bases, leaving 15 bases between the germline ends. The CDR3 runs to 14 residues. CDR3 amino acids: CASSLNGVSYGYTF. As DNA, the CDR3 is TGTGCCAGCAGTCTAAACGGGGTCTCCTATGGCTACACCTTC.

The rearrangement links TRBV11-2 to TRBJ1-4; 8 positions agree with TRBD1. The CDR3 has 16 amino acids. J was trimmed by 8 bases and V by 3 bases; bases with no gene match: 11. Germline V CDR1 and CDR2: SGHAT, FQNNGV. CDR3 amino acids: CASSFSGQVLGEKLFF. The CDR3, as DNA: TGTGCCAGCAGCTTTTCGGGACAGGTGTTGGGAGAAAAACTGTTTTTT.

The chain couples TRBV7-8 to TRBJ1-1, with D perhaps TRBD1 (5 bases). The CDR3 has 15 amino acids. V lost 3 bases and J lost 4, with 15 bases in between. Germline CDR1 SGHVS, CDR2 FQNEAQ. For the CDR3, the DNA is TGTGCCAGCAGCTTCGCTCAGGCCGGGGGCACTGAAGCTTTCTTT. Encoded protein: CASSFAQAGGTEAFF.

In nucleotides, the CDR3 is TGCGCCAGCAGTGATACTAGCGGGGGGACCCTGTCTAGCGAGACCCAGTACTTC. Its protein is CASSDTSGGTLSSETQYF. The rearrangement joins TRBV10-1 to TRBJ2-5; 12 positions match TRBD2. J lost 5 bases, V lost 3 bases, and 13 bases had no gene match. The germline V gene encodes CDR1 WNHNN and CDR2 SYGVQD (reference sequence). The CDR3 runs 18 residues.

The rearrangement uses TRBV20-1 and TRBJ1-2; D is uncertain. The germline gives CDR1 DFQATT, CDR2 SNEGSKA (reference sequence). The CDR3 sequence is 11 residues long. V was trimmed by 6 bases and J by 7 bases, leaving 12 bases between them. As DNA, the CDR3 is TGCAGTGCCCCTTTGGGCCTTGGCTACACCTTC. Translating it yields CSAPLGLGYTF.

CDR3 in amino acids: CASSPGQAPHTGELFF. In DNA form, the CDR3 reads TGTGCCAGCTCACCAGGACAGGCACCTCACACCGGGGAGCTGTTTTTT. This sequence joins TRBV18 and TRBJ2-2; TRBD1 matches 7 bases. CDR1 and CDR2 from the germline V gene are KGHSH and LQKENI. This CDR3 is 16 amino acids long. V shed 2 bases, J shed 3 bases, and the junction held 6 bases outside the gene matches.